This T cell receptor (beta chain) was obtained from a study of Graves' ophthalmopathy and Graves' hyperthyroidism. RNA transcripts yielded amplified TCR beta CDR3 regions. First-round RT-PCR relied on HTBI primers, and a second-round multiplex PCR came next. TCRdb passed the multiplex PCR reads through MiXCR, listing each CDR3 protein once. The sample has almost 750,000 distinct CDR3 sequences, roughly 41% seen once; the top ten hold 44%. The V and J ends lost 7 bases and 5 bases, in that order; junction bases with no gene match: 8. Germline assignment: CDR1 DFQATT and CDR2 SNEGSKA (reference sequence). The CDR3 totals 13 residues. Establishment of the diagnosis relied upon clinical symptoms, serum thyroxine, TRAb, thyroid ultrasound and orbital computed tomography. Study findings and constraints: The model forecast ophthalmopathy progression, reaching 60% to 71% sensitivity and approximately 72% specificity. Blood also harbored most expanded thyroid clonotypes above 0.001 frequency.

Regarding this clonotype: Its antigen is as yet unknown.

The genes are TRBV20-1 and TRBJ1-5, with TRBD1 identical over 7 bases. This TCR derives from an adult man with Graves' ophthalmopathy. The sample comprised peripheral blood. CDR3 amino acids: CSVSRQGDQPQHF. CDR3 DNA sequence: TGCAGTGTATCTAGGCAGGGGGATCAGCCCCAGCATTTT.